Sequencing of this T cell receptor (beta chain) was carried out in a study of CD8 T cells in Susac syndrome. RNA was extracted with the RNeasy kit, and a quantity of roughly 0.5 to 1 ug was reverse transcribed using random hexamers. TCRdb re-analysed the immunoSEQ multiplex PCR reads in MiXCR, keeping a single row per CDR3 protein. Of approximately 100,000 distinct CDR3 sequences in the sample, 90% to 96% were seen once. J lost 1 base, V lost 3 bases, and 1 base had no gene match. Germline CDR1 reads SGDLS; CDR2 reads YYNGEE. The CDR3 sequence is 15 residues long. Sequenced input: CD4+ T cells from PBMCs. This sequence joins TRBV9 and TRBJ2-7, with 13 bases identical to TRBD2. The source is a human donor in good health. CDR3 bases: TGTGCCAGCAGCGGGGGACTAGCGGGGTCCTACGAGCAGTACTTC. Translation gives CASSGGLAGSYEQYF.